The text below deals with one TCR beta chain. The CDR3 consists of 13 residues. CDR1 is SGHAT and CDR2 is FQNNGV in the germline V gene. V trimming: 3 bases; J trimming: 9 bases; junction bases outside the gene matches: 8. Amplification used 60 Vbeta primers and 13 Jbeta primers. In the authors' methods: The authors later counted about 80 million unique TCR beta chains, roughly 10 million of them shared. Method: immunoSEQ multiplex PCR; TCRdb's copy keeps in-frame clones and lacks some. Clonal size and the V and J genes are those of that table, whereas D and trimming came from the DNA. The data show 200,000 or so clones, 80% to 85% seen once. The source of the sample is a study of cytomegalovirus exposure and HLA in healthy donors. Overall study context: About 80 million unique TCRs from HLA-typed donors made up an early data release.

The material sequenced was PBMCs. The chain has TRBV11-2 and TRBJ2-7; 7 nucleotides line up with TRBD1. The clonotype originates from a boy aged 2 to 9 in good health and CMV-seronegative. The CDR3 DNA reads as TGTGCCAGCAGCTTTGACAGGGTGGGTGGGCAGTACTTC. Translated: CASSFDRVGGQYF.